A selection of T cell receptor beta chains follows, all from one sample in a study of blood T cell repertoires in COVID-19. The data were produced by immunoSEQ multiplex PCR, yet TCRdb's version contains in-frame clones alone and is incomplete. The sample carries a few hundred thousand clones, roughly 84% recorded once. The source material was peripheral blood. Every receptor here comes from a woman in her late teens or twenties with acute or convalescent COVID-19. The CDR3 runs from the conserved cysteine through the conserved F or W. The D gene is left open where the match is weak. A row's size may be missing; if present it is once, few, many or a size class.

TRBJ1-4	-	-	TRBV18	TGTGCCAGCTCACCGAGTCCCGACGGGAAACTGTTTTTT	CASSPSPDGKLFF
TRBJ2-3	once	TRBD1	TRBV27	TGTGCCAGCAGTTCGAACAGGGGAAGCACAGATACGCAGTATTTT	CASSSNRGSTDTQYF
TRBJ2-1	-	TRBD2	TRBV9	TGTGCCAGCAGCAGACTAGCGGGGGTAAATGAGCAGTTCTTC	CASSRLAGVNEQFF
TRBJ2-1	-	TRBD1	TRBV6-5	TGTGCCAGCAGTCATCCCTACAGGGGTGGCGAGCAGTTCTTC	CASSHPYRGGEQFF
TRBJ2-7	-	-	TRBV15	TGTGCCACCAGCAGTCTGGACGTCGGACAGTCTATAGGCTACGAGCAGTACTTC	CATSSLDVGQSIGYEQYF
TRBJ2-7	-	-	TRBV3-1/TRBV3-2	TGTGCCAGCAGCCGGAACGGGTACGAGCAGTACTTC	CASSRNGYEQYF
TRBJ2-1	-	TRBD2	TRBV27	TGTGCCAGCAGAGCGGGAGGAGGCATCAATGAGCAGTTCTTC	CASRAGGGINEQFF
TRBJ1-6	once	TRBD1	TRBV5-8	TGTGCCAGCAGCCTCCGGGACAGAGATTCACCCCTCCACTTT	CASSLRDRDSPLHF
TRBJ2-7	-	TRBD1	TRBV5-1	TGCGCCAGCAGCCCGCGACAGGGGGACCCCTACGAGCAGTACTTC	CASSPRQGDPYEQYF
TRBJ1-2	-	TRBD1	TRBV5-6	TGTGCCAGCAGCCCGCTGGACAGGGGATTGGGCTACACCTTC	CASSPLDRGLGYTF
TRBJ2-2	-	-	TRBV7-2	TGTGCCAGCAGCCGGGACATGAACACCGGGGAGCTGTTTTTT	CASSRDMNTGELFF
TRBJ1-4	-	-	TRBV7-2	TGTGCCAGCAGCCCCTCCTATACAGGGCGTAATGAAAAACTGTTTTTT	CASSPSYTGRNEKLFF
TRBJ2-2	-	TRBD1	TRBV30	TGTGCCTGGACGGGACAGGGGCTCACCGGGGAGCTGTTTTTT	CAWTGQGLTGELFF
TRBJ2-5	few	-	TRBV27	TGTGCCAGCAGTTCCCGGACACCCTACCGAGAGACCCAGTACTTC	CASSSRTPYRETQYF
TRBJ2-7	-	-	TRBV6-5	TGTGCCAGCAGTTTGGTCCAGTCCTACGAGCAGTACTTC	CASSLVQSYEQYF
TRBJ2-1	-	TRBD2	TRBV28	TGTGCCAGCAGTTTAGGGGGACTAGCGAGCTACAATGAGCAGTTCTTC	CASSLGGLASYNEQFF
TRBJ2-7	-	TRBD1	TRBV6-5	TGTGCCAGCAGTTACTTTTCGGGCAGGGGGTACGAGCAGTACTTC	CASSYFSGRGYEQYF
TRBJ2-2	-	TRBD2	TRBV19	TGTGCCAGTAGTACTAATAGCGGGAGGAAGAACACCGGGGAGCTGTTTTTT	CASSTNSGRKNTGELFF
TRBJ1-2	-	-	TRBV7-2	TGTGCCAGCAGCTTAGAGGGGTCCTCTGGCTACACCTTC	CASSLEGSSGYTF
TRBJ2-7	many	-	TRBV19	TGTGCCAGTAGTATAGATTTCGCAGGGCGGGGCGAGCAGTACTTC	CASSIDFAGRGEQYF
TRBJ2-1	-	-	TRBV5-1	TGCGCCAGCAGCTTGTACGGGACCTACAATGAGCAGTTCTTC	CASSLYGTYNEQFF
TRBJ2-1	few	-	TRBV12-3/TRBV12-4	TGTGCCAGCAGTTTTTCGAGGTACAATGAGCAGTTCTTC	CASSFSRYNEQFF
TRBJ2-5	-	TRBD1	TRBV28	TGTGCCAGCCGAATTGGGACAGGGGCCCTCAGCGAGACCCAGTACTTC	CASRIGTGALSETQYF
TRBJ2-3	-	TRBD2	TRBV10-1	TGCGCCAGCAGTGAGGGGACTAGCGCGGATACGCAGTATTTT	CASSEGTSADTQYF